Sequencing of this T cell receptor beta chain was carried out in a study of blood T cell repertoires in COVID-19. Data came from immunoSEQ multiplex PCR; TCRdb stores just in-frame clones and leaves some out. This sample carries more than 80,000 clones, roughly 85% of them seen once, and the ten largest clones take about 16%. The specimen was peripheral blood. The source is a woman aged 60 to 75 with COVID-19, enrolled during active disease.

The CDR3 reads CASSLYLAGGQRFF. CDR3 sequence (DNA): TGTGCCAGCAGCTTGTATCTAGCGGGGGGGCAGAGGTTCTTC. The chain carries TRBV5-8 and TRBJ2-1, with 12 nucleotides matching TRBD2. CDR3 length: 14 amino acids. Germline CDR1 SGHTS, CDR2 YDEGEE. V lost 1 base to trimming and J lost 15 bases; unmatched junction nucleotides: 8. The whole variable domain, filled in from reference TRBV5-8 and TRBJ2-1, reads EAGVTQSPTHLIKTRGQQATLRCSPISGHTSVYWYQQALGLGLQFLLWYDEGEERNRGNFPPRFSGRQFPNYSSELNVNALELEDSALYLCASSLYLAGGQRFFGPGTRLTVL.